This TCR beta chain derives from a study of technical replicates of blood from a handful of donors. V trimming: 7 bases; J trimming: 1 base; junction bases outside the gene matches: 6. CDR1 and CDR2 from the germline V gene are SEHNR and FQNEAQ (reference sequence). The CDR3 is 15 residues long. TCRdb keeps only in-frame clones here, not all; method: immunoSEQ multiplex PCR. The table lists just over 55,000 clones, about 93% of them singletons. The sequence came from a human donor in good health. Some clones in this sample may be carry-over from other donors' samples. The rearrangement uses TRBV7-9 and TRBJ2-1, with 8 bases fitting TRBD2. The sample consisted of PBMCs. As DNA, the CDR3 is TGTGCCAGCACCCGGGGGGGAGGGTCCTACAATGAGCAGTTCTTC. This codes for CASTRGGGSYNEQFF.